This T cell receptor beta chain stems from a study of blood T cell repertoires in COVID-19. Study background: Whether acute or convalescent, the COVID-19 samples came from the United States, Italy and Spain. From T cells, B-cell-depleted T cells, or PBMCs came the material, which was cDNA or gDNA.

Trimming removed 6 bases from V and 0 bases from J; junction bases left unmatched: 2. Germline CDR1 SNHLY, CDR2 FYNNEI. The CDR3 sequence is 14 residues long. In Seattle, patients joined the study during active infection and were tracked longitudinally. As processed by the authors: Quantification of nucleated cells was approximated via reference gene primer amplification. Assay used: immunoSEQ multiplex PCR; TCRdb lists only in-frame clones, some missing. V and J calls plus clone size are reproduced from that table; the DNA served to infer D and trimming. The table lists around 47,000 clones, over 75% of them singletons. The count of this clone is one.

The sequenced material came from peripheral blood. The chain is built from TRBV2 and TRBJ1-3, with 7 bases aligning to TRBD1. The sequence was collected from an elderly woman with COVID-19, enrolled during active disease. For the CDR3, the DNA is TGTGCCAGCAGGCCAGGGGGCTCTGGAAACACCATATATTTT. Translating gives CASRPGGSGNTIYF.